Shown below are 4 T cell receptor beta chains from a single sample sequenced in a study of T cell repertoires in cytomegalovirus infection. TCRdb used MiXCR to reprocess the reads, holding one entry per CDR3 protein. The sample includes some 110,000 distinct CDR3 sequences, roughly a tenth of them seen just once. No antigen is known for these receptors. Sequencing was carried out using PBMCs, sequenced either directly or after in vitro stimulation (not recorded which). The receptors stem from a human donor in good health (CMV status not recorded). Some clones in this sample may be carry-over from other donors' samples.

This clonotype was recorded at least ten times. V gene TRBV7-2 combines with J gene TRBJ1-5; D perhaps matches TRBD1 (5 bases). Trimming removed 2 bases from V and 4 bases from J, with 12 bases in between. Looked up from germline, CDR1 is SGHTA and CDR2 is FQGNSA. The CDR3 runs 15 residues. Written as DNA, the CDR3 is TGTGCCAGCAGCTTAAATCAGGGAATTAATCAGCCCCAGCATTTT. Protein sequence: CASSLNQGINQPQHF.

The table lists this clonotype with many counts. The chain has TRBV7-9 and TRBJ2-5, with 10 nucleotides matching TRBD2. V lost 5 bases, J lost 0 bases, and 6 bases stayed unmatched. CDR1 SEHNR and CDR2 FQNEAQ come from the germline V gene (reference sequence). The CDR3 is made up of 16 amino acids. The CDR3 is CASSPLLAGYQETQYF. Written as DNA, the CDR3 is TGTGCCAGCAGCCCTTTACTAGCGGGGTACCAAGAGACCCAGTACTTC.

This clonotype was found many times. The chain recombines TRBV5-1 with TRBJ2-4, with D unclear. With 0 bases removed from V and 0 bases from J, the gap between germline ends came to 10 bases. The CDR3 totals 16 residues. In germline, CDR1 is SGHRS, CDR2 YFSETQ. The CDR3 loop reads CASSLGSPVAKNIQYF. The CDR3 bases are TGCGCCAGCAGCTTGGGATCACCCGTAGCCAAAAACATTCAGTACTTC.

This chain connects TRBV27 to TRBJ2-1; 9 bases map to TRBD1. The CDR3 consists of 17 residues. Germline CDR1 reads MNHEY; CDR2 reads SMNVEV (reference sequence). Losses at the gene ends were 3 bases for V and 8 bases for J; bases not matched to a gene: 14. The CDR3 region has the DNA TGTGCCAGCAGTTTCCTCCGTGCCGGGACAGGGAGACATGAGCAGTTCTTC. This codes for CASSFLRAGTGRHEQFF.